This T cell receptor beta chain was found in a study of blood T cell repertoires in COVID-19. For the study at large: Sites across the United States, Italy and Spain contributed samples from acute and convalescent COVID-19.

CDR3 length: 19 residues. Source study methods: Estimates of nucleated cell counts were drawn from the amplification of reference gene primers. Data came from immunoSEQ multiplex PCR; TCRdb stores just in-frame clones and leaves some out. D and trimming come from the DNA, and the V and J calls and clone size come from that table. The sample yields 190,000 or so clones, around 82% seen once. The receptor was derived from a man in his fifties or sixties with active or convalescent COVID-19. The sequenced material came from peripheral blood. The chain uses TRBV12-2 and TRBJ2-3; the table gives TRBD2 as D, unverified against the DNA. TRBV12-2 is labeled a pseudogene. Written as DNA, the CDR3 is TGTGCAAGTCGCTTAGAAGGGGATTTGGCGGGAGGGCGCACAGATACGCAGTATTTT. Translating gives CASRLEGDLAGGRTDTQYF.